These 20 T cell receptor beta chains were all obtained from the same sample, sequenced in a study of T cells in Graves' hyperthyroidism and ophthalmopathy. Amplification of TCR beta CDR3 regions was performed using RNA transcripts as template. Using the HTBI primer set, a first-round RT-PCR was run on the TCR CDR3. TCRdb re-analysed the multiplex PCR reads in MiXCR, keeping a single row per CDR3 protein. The data contain approximately 420,000 distinct CDR3 sequences, approximately 14% of them singletons. The specimen sequenced was blood. The receptors stem from a woman younger than 30 with Graves' hyperthyroidism.

In this sample, this clonotype turned up many times. J is TRBJ2-1 and V is TRBV6-2 or TRBV6-3; D unresolved. CDR1 is MNHEY and CDR2 is SVGEGT in the germline V gene. The V end was cut by 7 bases, the J end by 0 bases, with 7 bases between. CDR3 length: 13 amino acids. The CDR3 bases are TGTGCCAGCATGCTGGACTCCTACAATGAGCAGTTCTTC. It translates to CASMLDSYNEQFF.

The J gene is TRBJ2-1, the V gene TRBV18, with 7 bases that match TRBD1. The CDR3 loop spans 15 amino acids. Germline V gene lookup returns CDR1 KGHSH and CDR2 LQKENI. J lost 4 bases, V lost 2 bases, and 5 bases had no gene match. The CDR3 bases are TGTGCCAGCTCACCAATCGGACAGGAATACAATGAGCAGTTCTTC. Residues: CASSPIGQEYNEQFF.

The chain uses TRBV20-1 and TRBJ1-1; TRBD1 aligns across 7 bases. The V gene's germline CDR1 is DFQATT and CDR2 SNEGSKA (reference sequence). The length of the CDR3 is 13 residues. J lost 4 bases, V lost 6 bases, and 8 bases had no gene match. The CDR3 region is CSAPQGGVTEAFF. The CDR3 nucleotides are TGCAGTGCCCCCCAGGGGGGGGTCACTGAAGCTTTCTTT.

This clonotype was observed many times. The chain carries TRBV20-1 and TRBJ2-3; 7 bases align to TRBD1. Germline-derived CDR1 and CDR2 are DFQATT and SNEGSKA (reference sequence). CDR3 size: 15 residues. V gave up 4 bases and J gave up 2 bases; unmatched junction bases: 9. CDR3 sequence (DNA): TGCAGTGCTACTCTTCGGCAGGGGGACACAGATACGCAGTATTTT. This encodes CSATLRQGDTDTQYF.

This clonotype was recorded many times. The gene calls are TRBV12-3 or TRBV12-4 and TRBJ2-5, with 11 bases matching TRBD2. V gave up 6 bases and J gave up 1 base; unmatched junction bases: 7. This CDR3 is built from 16 residues. The chain's CDR3 is CASSTLAGGPQETQYF. The CDR3 DNA reads as TGTGCCAGCAGCACCCTAGCGGGAGGCCCCCAAGAGACCCAGTACTTC.

J is TRBJ2-2 and V is TRBV29-1; 10 nucleotides align to TRBD1. Germline CDR1 SQVTM, CDR2 ANQGSEA. The CDR3 length is 14 residues. The J segment lost 4 bases and the V segment lost 7 bases, leaving 6 bases of the junction unmatched. For the CDR3, the DNA is TGCAGCGCCCGGACAGGGGGAGGCACCGGGGAGCTGTTTTTT. Encoded protein: CSARTGGGTGELFF.

This clonotype was seen only a few times. The chain employs TRBV28 and TRBJ2-7; no clear D gene. The ends were cut back, 4 bases at V and 2 bases at J, with 12 bases in the middle. Germline CDR1 and CDR2: MDHEN and SYDVKM. This CDR3 has 14 amino acids. The chain's CDR3 is CASSSRDGPYEQYF. As DNA, the CDR3 is TGTGCCAGCAGTTCTCGCGACGGGCCCTACGAGCAGTACTTC.

This clonotype was recorded at least ten times. CDR3 region: CASSHPGQQRGQFF. The CDR3 DNA sequence: TGTGCCAGCAGTCATCCGGGACAGCAAAGAGGGCAGTTCTTC. This rearrangement joins TRBV6-1 to TRBJ2-1; TRBD1 aligns across 7 bases. With V trimmed by 5 bases and J by 12 bases, 13 bases remained unmatched. The CDR3 consists of 14 residues. Per the germline V gene, CDR1 is MNHNS and CDR2 is SASEGT.

This clonotype has a count of ten or more. The chain has TRBV3-1 and TRBJ1-2, with 10 bases matching TRBD1. Unmatched junction bases numbered 0, after V lost 5 bases and J lost 3 bases. The CDR3 contains 13 residues. Germline assignment: CDR1 LGHDT and CDR2 YNNKEL (reference sequence). CDR3 sequence reads: CASSGTGDYGYTF. The CDR3 region has the DNA TGTGCCAGCAGCGGGACAGGGGACTATGGCTACACCTTC. Using reference TRBV3-1 and TRBJ1-2 for the parts outside the CDR3, the full variable domain is DTAVSQTPKYLVTQMGNDKSIKCEQNLGHDTMYWYKQDSKKFLKIMFSYNNKELIINETVPNRFSPKSPDKAHLNLHINSLELGDSAVYFCASSGTGDYGYTFGSGTRLTVV.

This clonotype has at least ten counts. This chain links TRBV11-2 with TRBJ2-7; D is possibly TRBD2 (5 bases). CDR1 is SGHAT and CDR2 is FQNNGV in the germline V gene. The V and J ends lost 1 base and 3 bases respectively, with 10 bases between them. The CDR3 consists of 14 residues. DNA for the CDR3: TGTGCCAGCAGCTTAGCGGGAATTAGCTACGAGCAGTACTTC. Translated, it gives CASSLAGISYEQYF. The variable domain in full, completed from reference TRBV11-2 and TRBJ2-7, reads EAGVAQSPRYKIIEKRQSVAFWCNPISGHATLYWYQQILGQGPKLLIQFQNNGVVDDSQLPKDRFSAERLKGVDSTLKIQPAKLEDSAVYLCASSLAGISYEQYFGPGTRLTVT.

J is TRBJ2-5 and V is TRBV9, with 8 bases that match TRBD1. The CDR3 totals 14 residues. In germline, CDR1 is SGDLS, CDR2 YYNGEE. Trimming cost V 2 bases and J 5 bases; bases outside gene matches: 5. The CDR3 DNA reads as TGTGCCAGCAGCGTCGGACAGGGAGAGGAGACCCAGTACTTC. Amino acids: CASSVGQGEETQYF.

This clonotype came up many times. V gene TRBV2 combines with J gene TRBJ2-3; 9 nucleotides match TRBD2. The J segment lost 8 bases and the V segment lost 7 bases, leaving 10 bases of the junction unmatched. The CDR3 extends over 14 amino acids. The V gene's germline CDR1 is SNHLY and CDR2 FYNNEI. The CDR3 sequence is CASMGGRAIGTQYF. CDR3 sequence (DNA): TGTGCCAGCATGGGCGGGAGGGCCATAGGTACGCAGTATTTT.

This clonotype was observed at least ten times. The gene calls are TRBV11-2 and TRBJ2-1; 12 bases are shared with TRBD2. The CDR3 is made up of 21 amino acids. Germline V gene lookup returns CDR1 SGHAT and CDR2 FQNNGV. Trimming cost V 2 bases and J 8 bases; bases outside gene matches: 22. The chain's CDR3 is CASSLNALESSGRAGRDEQFF. The DNA of the CDR3 is TGTGCCAGCAGCTTAAATGCCTTAGAGTCTAGCGGGAGGGCCGGTAGAGATGAGCAGTTCTTC.

Ten or more counts support this clonotype. The chain is built from TRBV6-6 and TRBJ1-5; possible D gene TRBD1, 5 bases. This CDR3 is built from 14 residues. CDR1 is MNHNY and CDR2 is SVGAGI in the germline V gene (reference sequence). Trimming stripped 2 bases from V and 5 bases from J, with 10 bases between. The CDR3 spells CASSYPGSHQPQHF. DNA of the CDR3: TGTGCCAGCAGTTACCCAGGGAGTCATCAGCCCCAGCATTTT.

This clonotype was counted between two and nine times. This chain links TRBV11-1 with TRBJ2-1, with a possible D match to TRBD2 (6 bases). Germline loops: CDR1 SGHAT, CDR2 FQDESV (reference sequence). Trimming removed 5 bases at V and 2 bases at J, with 22 bases between. CDR3 length: 18 amino acids. Written as DNA, the CDR3 is TGTGCCAGCAGCCCGAGGACTACCGTATCCAGGGCCTACAATGAGCAGTTCTTC. It yields the protein CASSPRTTVSRAYNEQFF.

Regarding this clonotype: A single base separates this from a much larger clone, so it may be a read error. The chain uses TRBV11-1 and TRBJ2-1; the D is unclear. The CDR3 runs 13 residues. The germline CDR1 and CDR2 sequences are SGHAT and FQDESV (reference sequence). Trimming took 3 bases from V and 5 from J, leaving 8 bases between them. Here the CDR3 DNA reads TGTGCCAGCAGCTTCTCAGTCAACAATGAGCAGTTCTTC. It is translated as CASSFSVNNEQFF.

The sample holds a few counts of this clonotype. The gene calls are TRBV6-1 and TRBJ2-3; TRBD2 matches at 10 bases. Losses at the gene ends were 5 bases for V and 4 bases for J; bases not matched to a gene: 6. Germline assignment: CDR1 MNHNS and CDR2 SASEGT. The CDR3 is 15 amino acids. The CDR3 region has the DNA TGTGCCAGCAGTCCCGTAGCGGGAGGCCCAGATACGCAGTATTTT. Protein product: CASSPVAGGPDTQYF.

V gene TRBV20-1 combines with J gene TRBJ2-3, with a possible D match to TRBD2 (5 bases). The germline CDR1 and CDR2 sequences are DFQATT and SNEGSKA (reference sequence). V was shortened by 3 bases and J by 2 bases, with 6 bases between the two germline ends. The length of the CDR3 is 12 residues. The CDR3 region is CSARTTTDTQYF. In DNA, the CDR3 is TGCAGTGCTAGGACTACCACAGATACGCAGTATTTT.

This clonotype was picked up many times. The chain recombines TRBV12-3 or TRBV12-4 with TRBJ2-5, with D possibly being TRBD2 (5 bases). The CDR3 extends over 14 amino acids. The V end lost 4 bases, the J end lost 5 bases, and 14 bases lay between the germline ends. CDR3 in amino acids: CASSSGNWRETQYF. The DNA for the CDR3 is TGTGCCAGCAGTTCCGGGAATTGGAGGGAGACCCAGTACTTC.

V and J are TRBV28 and TRBJ2-2; possible D gene TRBD1, 5 bases. The length of the CDR3 is 17 residues. Germline CDR1 MDHEN, CDR2 SYDVKM. The V end was cut by 6 bases, the J end by 0 bases, with 17 bases between. CDR3: CASRGWGGASNTGELFF. The CDR3 DNA follows: TGTGCCAGCAGGGGATGGGGTGGGGCTTCGAACACCGGGGAGCTGTTTTTT.